This is a list of T cell receptor beta chains from one sample in a study of PD-1 blockade in mismatch repair-deficient tumors. Here immunoSEQ multiplex PCR was the method, and the copy in TCRdb shows in-frame clones only, minus some. The table shows fewer than 20,000 clones, with around 81% occurring only once. The material sequenced was PBMCs, taken 4 weeks after starting pembrolizumab. The receptors originated from an adult with mismatch repair-deficient cancer. The CDR3 runs from the conserved cysteine through the conserved F or W. A D gene is named only where the DNA matches it firmly. Rows give clone size only sometimes, using once, few, many, or a class for an expanded clone.

clone_size,d_call,j_call,v_call,cdr3_nt,cdr3_aa
once,NA,TRBJ1-1,TRBV18,TGTGCCAGCTCACCGGCTGTTAGGGGGAGGGAACACACTGAAGCTTTCTTT,CASSPAVRGREHTEAFF
NA,NA,TRBJ1-5,TRBV7-9,TGTGCCAGCAGCTCGCAGGGTTTCGGGCAGCCCCAGCATTTT,CASSSQGFGQPQHF
few,NA,TRBJ2-7,TRBV30,TGTGCCTGGAGTCCCCGGGACTCGTACGAGCAGTACTTC,CAWSPRDSYEQYF
NA,NA,TRBJ2-3,TRBV28,TGTGCCAGCAGTAGACCAGGGGAGGGGACAGATACGCAGTATTTT,CASSRPGEGTDTQYF
NA,NA,TRBJ1-5,TRBV5-8,TGTGCCAGCAGCTTATCAGATCAGCCCCAGCATTTT,CASSLSDQPQHF
NA,TRBD1,TRBJ1-1,TRBV19,TGTGCCAGCAAGACAGGGTACACTGAAGCTTTCTTT,CASKTGYTEAFF
once,NA,TRBJ2-3,TRBV10-1,TGCGCCAGCAAAAAAGGAGACACAGATACGCAGTATTTT,CASKKGDTDTQYF
NA,NA,TRBJ1-1,TRBV5-4,TGTGCCAGCAGCTCGGACAGTGTGAGGGACACTGAAGCTTTCTTT,CASSSDSVRDTEAFF
NA,TRBD2,TRBJ2-1,TRBV4-2,TGTGCCAGCAGCCAAGGGCGCGGGCTAGCGGGAGTAGGGACCTACAATGAGCAGTTCTTC,CASSQGRGLAGVGTYNEQFF
once,NA,TRBJ1-4,TRBV27,TGTGCCAGCAGACCCCAAGGGGGAGGGGAGAGGGAAAAACTGTTTTTT,CASRPQGGGEREKLFF
NA,NA,TRBJ2-1,TRBV19,TGTGCCAGTGCGGCGCTAGATACGAACAATGAGCAGTTCTTC,CASAALDTNNEQFF
NA,NA,TRBJ1-1,TRBV28,TGTGCCACAAGAAGCACGGGGGCTTTCTTT,CATRSTGAFF
NA,NA,TRBJ2-3,TRBV30,TGTGCCTGGAGTGTAGAGGCCAGCACAGATACGCAGTATTTT,CAWSVEASTDTQYF
NA,NA,TRBJ2-1,TRBV5-4,TGTGCCAGCAGCCAGGGGCGCAATGAGCAGTTCTTC,CASSQGRNEQFF
once,TRBD1,TRBJ2-5,TRBV29-1,TGCAGCGTCCAAACCTCCGGGACAGGGTACCAAGAGACCCAGTACTTC,CSVQTSGTGYQETQYF
NA,NA,TRBJ2-7,TRBV21-1,TGTGCCAGCAGCAAGGCCCTGCACACCACCTTCTACGAGCAGTACTTC,CASSKALHTTFYEQYF
NA,NA,TRBJ1-1,TRBV4-1,TGCGCCAGCAGCCAAGAGCAGCGGGGGAAGACTGAAGCTTTCTTT,CASSQEQRGKTEAFF
NA,NA,TRBJ2-7,TRBV6-5,TGTGCCAGCAGTTACTCGCATTCGGGTCCTTCCTACGAGCAGTACTTC,CASSYSHSGPSYEQYF
NA,NA,TRBJ1-3,TRBV28,TGTGCCAGCAGTTTACCACAGGGAACTCTGGCCACTGACGAAACTGGAAACACCATATATTTT,CASSLPQGTLATDETGNTIYF
NA,TRBD1,TRBJ2-1,TRBV13,TGTGCCAGCACCGAACCCGGGACAGTGGACTCCAATGAGCAGTTCTTC,CASTEPGTVDSNEQFF
once,TRBD2,TRBJ2-1,TRBV6-5,TGTGCCAGCAGTTACGTACGGGCGGGAGGGAACAATGAGCAGTTCTTC,CASSYVRAGGNNEQFF
NA,TRBD2,TRBJ2-1,TRBV10-1,TGCGCCAGCAGTGTGACTAGCGGGACGGGGGAGCAGTTCTTC,CASSVTSGTGEQFF
NA,NA,TRBJ2-1,TRBV5-1,TGCGCCAGCAGCTTGGGAGATCCGGAGGGGAATGAGCAGTTCTTC,CASSLGDPEGNEQFF
few,TRBD2,TRBJ2-7,TRBV28,TGTGCCAGCAGTCCGACTAGCGGGAGGACCACATTCCGGCAGTACTTC,CASSPTSGRTTFRQYF
NA,NA,TRBJ1-4,TRBV7-6,TGTGCCAGCAGCCCCCAGGGTGGCGATGCTGGAAAACTGTTTTTT,CASSPQGGDAGKLFF
NA,TRBD2,TRBJ2-1,TRBV10-1,TGCGCCAGCAGTGGGGTTGGGAAGGCTAGCGGGAAAAGCTCCTACAATGAGCAGTTCTTC,CASSGVGKASGKSSYNEQFF
NA,NA,TRBJ2-1,TRBV7-9,TGTGCCAGCAGCTTGGGCGACAATGAGCAGTTCTTC,CASSLGDNEQFF
NA,TRBD1,TRBJ1-4,TRBV5-1,TGCGCCAGCAGAACAGGGGGCGACGGCGAAAAACTGTTTTTT,CASRTGGDGEKLFF
NA,NA,TRBJ2-3,TRBV5-1,TGCGCCAGCCGTATAAGCGGGAGCACAGATACGCAGTATTTT,CASRISGSTDTQYF
NA,NA,TRBJ2-2,TRBV28,TGTGCCAGCAGTTACCCCGGGACGAACACCGGGGAGCTGTTTTTT,CASSYPGTNTGELFF
NA,NA,TRBJ2-5,TRBV7-9,TGTGCCAGCAGCCGTTCGGGGGAAGTCTCGATGTACTTC,CASSRSGEVSMYF
NA,TRBD2,TRBJ2-5,TRBV30,TGTGCCTGGAGTGGCGGACTAGCGGGAGGAGGCACCCAGTACTTC,CAWSGGLAGGGTQYF
few,TRBD2,TRBJ2-7,TRBV6-1,TGTGCCAGCAGTGTGGGGCTAGCGGACTACGAGCAGTACTTC,CASSVGLADYEQYF
NA,TRBD1,TRBJ2-7,TRBV10-3,TGTGCCATCAGTGAGTCACACAGGGGGTTAACCTACGAGCAGTACTTC,CAISESHRGLTYEQYF
NA,TRBD2,TRBJ2-7,TRBV9,TGTGCCAGCAGCGAAGGGACTAGCGGTTACGAGCAGTACTTC,CASSEGTSGYEQYF
NA,NA,TRBJ1-1,TRBV10-3,TGTGCCATCAGCCACCAATGGGACACCTCAGGGGAAGCTTTCTTT,CAISHQWDTSGEAFF
NA,NA,TRBJ2-1,TRBV5-1,TGCGCCAGCAGCTTAGCGGATCGCTACAATGAGCAGTTCTTC,CASSLADRYNEQFF
once,TRBD2,TRBJ2-1,TRBV19,TGTGCCAGTAGTATGGGCTATGGCGGGAGAAACTACAATGAGCAGTTCTTC,CASSMGYGGRNYNEQFF
NA,TRBD1,TRBJ2-3,TRBV10-1,TGCGCCAGCAGCCCGGACAGGGGGTTCACAGATACGCAGTATTTT,CASSPDRGFTDTQYF
NA,TRBD2,TRBJ2-2,TRBV5-1,TGCGCCAGCAGCTCTAGCGGGAGGGCCACGGGCACCGGGGAGCTGTTTTTT,CASSSSGRATGTGELFF
NA,TRBD2,TRBJ2-7,TRBV6-5,TGTGCCAGCAGCTCAAAGGGGAGCGGGAGGACCGAGCAGTACTTC,CASSSKGSGRTEQYF
NA,TRBD2,TRBJ2-5,TRBV28,TGTGCCAGCAGTTTAGGACTAGCGGGAACCCAAGAGACCCAGTACTTC,CASSLGLAGTQETQYF
NA,TRBD1,TRBJ2-5,TRBV7-9,TGTGCCAGCAGCTTAGGGACAGGGGGCGCGGTGGAGACCCAGTACTTC,CASSLGTGGAVETQYF
NA,NA,TRBJ2-1,TRBV5-1,TGCGCCAGCAGCCCCCAGGGCAATGAGCAGTTCTTC,CASSPQGNEQFF
NA,NA,TRBJ2-5,TRBV7-2,TGTGCCAGCAGCTTAGCTGGAGGGGTGACCCCCTGGACCCAGTACTTC,CASSLAGGVTPWTQYF
NA,TRBD2,TRBJ2-1,TRBV6-1,TGTGCCAGCTGTTATAACGGGAGGCAGAATGAGCAGTTCTTC,CASCYNGRQNEQFF
NA,NA,TRBJ2-6,TRBV7-3,TGTGCCAGCAGCTTACACGGCGGGCTCTCTGGGGCCAACGTCCTGACTTTC,CASSLHGGLSGANVLTF
NA,NA,TRBJ1-2,TRBV2,TGTGCCAGCAGTCTGGACAAGTATGGCTACACCTTC,CASSLDKYGYTF
NA,TRBD2,TRBJ2-2,TRBV7-2,TGTGCCAGCAGCTTAGTGGGCATAGCGGGAGGGCTCACCGGGGAGCTGTTTTTT,CASSLVGIAGGLTGELFF
NA,NA,TRBJ2-7,TRBV6-5,TGTGCCAGCAAAACCGTCAGGAACTCCTACGAGCAGTACTTC,CASKTVRNSYEQYF
NA,NA,TRBJ2-7,TRBV2,TGTGCCAGCAGCGTGGACAGTCTGGAGCAGTACTTC,CASSVDSLEQYF
NA,NA,TRBJ1-5,TRBV30,TGTGCCTGGGCCCCAGGGAATAGCAATCAGCCCCAGCATTTT,CAWAPGNSNQPQHF
few,NA,TRBJ2-1,TRBV5-1,TGCGCCAGCAGCAACGGGACCCCCAAGGGGGTTGATGAGCAGTTCTTC,CASSNGTPKGVDEQFF
NA,NA,TRBJ2-7,TRBV30,TGTGCCTGGAGTTTTACAGAATACGAGCAGTACTTC,CAWSFTEYEQYF
NA,TRBD2,TRBJ2-3,TRBV10-3,TGTGCCATCAGTGAACTAGCGGGAGTCACAGATACGCAGTATTTT,CAISELAGVTDTQYF
once,NA,TRBJ2-1,TRBV7-2,TGTGCCAGCAGCTTAGTTGTGGTTGACGACTCTGAGCAGTTCTTC,CASSLVVVDDSEQFF
NA,TRBD1,TRBJ2-7,TRBV28,TGTGCCAGCAGTCTCAGGGGGTTCAGCTCCTACGAGCAGTACTTC,CASSLRGFSSYEQYF
NA,TRBD2,TRBJ2-3,TRBV18,TGTGCCAGCTCACCCTTAGCGGGAGGCGCAGATACGCAGTATTTT,CASSPLAGGADTQYF
NA,NA,TRBJ1-5,TRBV18,TGTGCCAGCTCGGCGGGACGATCGGAGCAGCCCCAGCATTTT,CASSAGRSEQPQHF
NA,TRBD1,TRBJ1-1,TRBV2,TGTGCCAGCAGAGTGACAGGGGGGTACACTGAAGCTTTCTTT,CASRVTGGYTEAFF